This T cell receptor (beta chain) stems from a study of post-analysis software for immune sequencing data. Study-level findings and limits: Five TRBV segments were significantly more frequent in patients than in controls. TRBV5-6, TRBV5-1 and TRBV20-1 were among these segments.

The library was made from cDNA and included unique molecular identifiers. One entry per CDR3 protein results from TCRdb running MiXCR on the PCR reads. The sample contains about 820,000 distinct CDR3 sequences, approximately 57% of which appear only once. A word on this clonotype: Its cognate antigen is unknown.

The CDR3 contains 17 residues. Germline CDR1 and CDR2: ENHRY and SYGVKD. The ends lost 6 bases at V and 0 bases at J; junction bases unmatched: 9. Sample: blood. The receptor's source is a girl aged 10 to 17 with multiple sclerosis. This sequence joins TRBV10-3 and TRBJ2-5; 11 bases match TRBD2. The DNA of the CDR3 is TGTGCCATCAGCCCCATAGCGGGAGGGCTGTACCAAGAGACCCAGTACTTC. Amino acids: CAISPIAGGLYQETQYF.